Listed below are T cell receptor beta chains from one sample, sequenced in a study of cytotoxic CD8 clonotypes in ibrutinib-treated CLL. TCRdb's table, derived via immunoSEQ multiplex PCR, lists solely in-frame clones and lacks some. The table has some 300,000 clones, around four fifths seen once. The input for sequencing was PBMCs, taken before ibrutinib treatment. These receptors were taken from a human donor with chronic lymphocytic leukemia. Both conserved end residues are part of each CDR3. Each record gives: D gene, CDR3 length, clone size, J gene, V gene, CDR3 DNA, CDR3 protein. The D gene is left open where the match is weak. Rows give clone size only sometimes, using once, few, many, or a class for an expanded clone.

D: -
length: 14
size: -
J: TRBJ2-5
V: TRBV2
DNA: TGTGCCAGCAGTTGGAACGGTCTTTTGGAGACCCAGTACTTC
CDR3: CASSWNGLLETQYF

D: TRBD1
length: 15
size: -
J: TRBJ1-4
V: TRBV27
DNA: TGTGCCAGCAGTTTCGAGACAGGGAGTAATCGAAAACTGTTTTTT
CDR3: CASSFETGSNRKLFF

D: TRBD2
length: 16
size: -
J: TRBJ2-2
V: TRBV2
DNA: TGTGCCAGCAGTCCTAGCGGGAGAGGGAACACCGGGGAGCTGTTTTTT
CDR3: CASSPSGRGNTGELFF

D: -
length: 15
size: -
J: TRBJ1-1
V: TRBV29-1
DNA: TGCAGCGTTCTGGGGGCGTCAGGGAGGGACACTGAAGCTTTCTTT
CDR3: CSVLGASGRDTEAFF

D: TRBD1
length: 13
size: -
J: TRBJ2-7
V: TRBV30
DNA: TGTGCCTGCAACCGGGACAGGGATGGCGAGCAGTACTTC
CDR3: CACNRDRDGEQYF

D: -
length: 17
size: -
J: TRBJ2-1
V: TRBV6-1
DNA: TGTGCCAGCAGTGAACCTCCCGCCGCGGGGCCCGGGAATGAGCAGTTCTTC
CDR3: CASSEPPAAGPGNEQFF

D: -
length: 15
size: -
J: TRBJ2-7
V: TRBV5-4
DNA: TGTGCCAGCAGCCCATCACTACCTACATCCTACGAGCAGTACTTC
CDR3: CASSPSLPTSYEQYF

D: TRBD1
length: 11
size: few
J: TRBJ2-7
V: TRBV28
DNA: TGTGCCAGCAGCCTTAGGGACAGTCCTCACTTC
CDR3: CASSLRDSPHF

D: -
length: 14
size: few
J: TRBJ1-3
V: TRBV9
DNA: TGTGCCAGCAGCGTAGGCGGACCTGGAAACACCATATATTTT
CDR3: CASSVGGPGNTIYF

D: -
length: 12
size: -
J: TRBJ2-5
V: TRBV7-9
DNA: TGTGCCAGCAGCCTCGGAGAGGAGACCCAGTACTTC
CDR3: CASSLGEETQYF

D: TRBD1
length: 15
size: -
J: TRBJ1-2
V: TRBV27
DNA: TGTGCCAGCAGTTTATGGGACAGGCGACACTATGGCTACACCTTC
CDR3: CASSLWDRRHYGYTF

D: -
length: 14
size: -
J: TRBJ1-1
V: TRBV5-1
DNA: TGCGCCAGCAGCTCATGGGGCAGGAACACTGAAGCTTTCTTT
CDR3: CASSSWGRNTEAFF